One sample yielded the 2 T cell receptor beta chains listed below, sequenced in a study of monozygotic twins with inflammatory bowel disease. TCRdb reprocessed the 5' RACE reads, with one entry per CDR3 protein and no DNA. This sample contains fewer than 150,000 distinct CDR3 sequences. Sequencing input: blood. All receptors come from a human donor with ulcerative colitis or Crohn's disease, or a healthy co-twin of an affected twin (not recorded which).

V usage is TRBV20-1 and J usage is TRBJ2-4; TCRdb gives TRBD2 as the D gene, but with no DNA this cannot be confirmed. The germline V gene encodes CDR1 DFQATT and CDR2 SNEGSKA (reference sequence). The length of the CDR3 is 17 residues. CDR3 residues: CSARASGGAGTKNIQYF.

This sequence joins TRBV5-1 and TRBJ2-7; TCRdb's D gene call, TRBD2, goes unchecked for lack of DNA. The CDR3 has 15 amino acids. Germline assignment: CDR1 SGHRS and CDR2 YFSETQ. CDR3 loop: CASSESRDAAYEQYF.